This T cell receptor beta chain originates from a study of blood T cell repertoires in COVID-19. Study-level background: Nucleic acid was either cDNA or gDNA, and it came from T cells, B-cell-depleted T cells, or PBMCs.

This clone has only a few counts. J gave up 1 base and V 4 bases, and 11 bases lay outside the gene matches. Germline CDR1 reads SGHTS; CDR2 reads YDEGEE. The CDR3 sequence is 17 residues long. The data were produced by immunoSEQ multiplex PCR, yet TCRdb's version contains in-frame clones alone and is incomplete. The data contain 180,000 or so clones, under 90% of them singletons. The sample was peripheral blood. The chain joins TRBV5-8 to TRBJ1-1; 9 nucleotides match TRBD1. This receptor was taken from a woman between 65 and 79 years old with COVID-19, enrolled during active disease. The CDR3 region is CASSGGQGSVWNTEAFF. DNA of the CDR3: TGTGCCAGCAGCGGGGGACAGGGTTCGGTTTGGAACACTGAAGCTTTCTTT.